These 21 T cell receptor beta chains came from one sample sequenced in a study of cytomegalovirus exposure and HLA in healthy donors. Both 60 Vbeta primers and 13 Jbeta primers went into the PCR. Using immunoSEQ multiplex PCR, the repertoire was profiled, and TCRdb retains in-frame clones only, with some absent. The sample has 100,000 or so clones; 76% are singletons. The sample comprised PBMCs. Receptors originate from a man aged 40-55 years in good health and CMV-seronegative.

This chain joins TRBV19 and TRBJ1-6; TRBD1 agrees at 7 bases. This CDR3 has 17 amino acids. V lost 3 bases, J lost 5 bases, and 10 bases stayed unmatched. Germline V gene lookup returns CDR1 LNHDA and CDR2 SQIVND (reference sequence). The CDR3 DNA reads TGTGCCAGTAGTATGCTCCCCCAGGGGGGTAATAATTCACCCCTCCACTTT. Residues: CASSMLPQGGNNSPLHF.

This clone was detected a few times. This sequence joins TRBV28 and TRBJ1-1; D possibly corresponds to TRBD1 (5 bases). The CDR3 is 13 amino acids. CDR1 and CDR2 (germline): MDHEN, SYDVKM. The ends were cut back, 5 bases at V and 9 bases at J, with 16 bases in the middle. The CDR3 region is CASSVSPGIQAFF. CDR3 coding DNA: TGTGCCAGCAGTGTATCCCCAGGGATTCAAGCTTTCTTT.

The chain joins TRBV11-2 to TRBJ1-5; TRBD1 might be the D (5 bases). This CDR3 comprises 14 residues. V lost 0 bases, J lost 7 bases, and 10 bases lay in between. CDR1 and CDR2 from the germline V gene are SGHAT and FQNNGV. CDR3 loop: CASSLDRVGQPQHF. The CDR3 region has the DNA TGTGCCAGCAGCTTAGACAGGGTGGGCCAGCCCCAGCATTTT.

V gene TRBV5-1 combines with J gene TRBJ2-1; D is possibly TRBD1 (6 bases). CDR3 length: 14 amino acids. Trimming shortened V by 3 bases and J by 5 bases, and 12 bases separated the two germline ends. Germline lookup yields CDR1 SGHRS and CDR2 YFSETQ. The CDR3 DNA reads TGCGCCAGCAGCTGGAACAGGGAGCACAATGAGCAGTTCTTC. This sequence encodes CASSWNREHNEQFF.

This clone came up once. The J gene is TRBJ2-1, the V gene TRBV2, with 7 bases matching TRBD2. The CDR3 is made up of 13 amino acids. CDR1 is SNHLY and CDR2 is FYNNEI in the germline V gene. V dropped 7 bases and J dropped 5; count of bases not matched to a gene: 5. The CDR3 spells CASTSGRDNEQFF. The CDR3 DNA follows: TGTGCCAGCACTAGCGGTCGAGACAATGAGCAGTTCTTC.

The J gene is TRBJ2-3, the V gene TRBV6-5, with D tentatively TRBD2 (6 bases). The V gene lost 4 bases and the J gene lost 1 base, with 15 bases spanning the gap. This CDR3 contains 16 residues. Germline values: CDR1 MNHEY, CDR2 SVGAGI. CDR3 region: CASSLQALAGTDTQYF. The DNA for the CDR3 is TGTGCCAGCAGTTTACAGGCATTAGCGGGCACAGATACGCAGTATTTT.

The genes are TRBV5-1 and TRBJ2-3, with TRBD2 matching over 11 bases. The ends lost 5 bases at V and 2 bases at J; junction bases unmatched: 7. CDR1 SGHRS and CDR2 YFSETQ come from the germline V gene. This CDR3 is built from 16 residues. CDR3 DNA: TGCGCCAGCAGGCCTCTAGCGGGGGGACCCACAGATACGCAGTATTTT. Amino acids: CASRPLAGGPTDTQYF.

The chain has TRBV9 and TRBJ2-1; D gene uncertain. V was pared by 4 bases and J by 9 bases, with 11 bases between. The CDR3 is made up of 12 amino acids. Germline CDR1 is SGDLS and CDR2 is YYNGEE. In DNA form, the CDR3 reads TGTGCCAGCAGCTATGACTCGAGTGAGCAGTTCTTC. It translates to CASSYDSSEQFF.

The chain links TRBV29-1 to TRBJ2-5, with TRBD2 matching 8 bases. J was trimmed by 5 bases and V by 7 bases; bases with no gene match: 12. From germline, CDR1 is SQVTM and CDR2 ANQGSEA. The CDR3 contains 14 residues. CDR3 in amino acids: CSDRRGGGRETQYF. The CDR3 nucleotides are TGCAGCGATCGACGGGGGGGCGGACGCGAGACCCAGTACTTC.

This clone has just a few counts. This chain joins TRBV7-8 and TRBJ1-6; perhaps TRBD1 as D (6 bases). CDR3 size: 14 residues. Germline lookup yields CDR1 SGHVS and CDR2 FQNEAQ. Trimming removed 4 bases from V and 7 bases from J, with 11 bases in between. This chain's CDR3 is CASSSLGGNSPLHF. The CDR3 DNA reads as TGTGCCAGCAGCTCGCTTGGGGGCAATTCACCCCTCCACTTT.

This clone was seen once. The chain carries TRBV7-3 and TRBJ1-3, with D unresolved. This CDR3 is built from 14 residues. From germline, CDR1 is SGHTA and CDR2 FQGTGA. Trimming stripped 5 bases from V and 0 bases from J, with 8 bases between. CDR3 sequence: CASSSGTSGNTIYF. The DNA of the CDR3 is TGTGCCAGCAGCAGCGGCACCTCTGGAAACACCATATATTTT.

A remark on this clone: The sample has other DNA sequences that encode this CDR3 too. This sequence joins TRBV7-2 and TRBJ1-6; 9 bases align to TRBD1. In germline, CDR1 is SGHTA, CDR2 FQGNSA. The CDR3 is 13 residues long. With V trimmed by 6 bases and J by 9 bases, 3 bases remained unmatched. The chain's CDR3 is CASSATGGSPLHF. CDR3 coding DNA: TGTGCCAGCAGTGCGACAGGGGGTTCACCCCTCCACTTT. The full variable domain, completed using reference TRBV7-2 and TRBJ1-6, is GAGVSQSPSNKVTEKGKDVELRCDPISGHTALYWYRQSLGQGLEFLIYFQGNSAPDKSGLPSDRFSAERTGGSVSTLTIQRTQQEDSAVYLCASSATGGSPLHFGNGTRLTVT.

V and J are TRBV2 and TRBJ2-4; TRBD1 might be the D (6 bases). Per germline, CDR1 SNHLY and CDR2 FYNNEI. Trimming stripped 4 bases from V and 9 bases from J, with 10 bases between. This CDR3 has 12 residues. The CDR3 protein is CASSAGEGIQYF. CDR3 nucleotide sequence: TGTGCCAGCAGTGCAGGGGAAGGCATTCAGTACTTC.

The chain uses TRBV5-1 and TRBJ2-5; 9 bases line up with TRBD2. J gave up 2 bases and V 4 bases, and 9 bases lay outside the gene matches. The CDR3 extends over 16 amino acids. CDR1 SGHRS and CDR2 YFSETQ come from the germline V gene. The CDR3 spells CASSPGTSSIQETQYF. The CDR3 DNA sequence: TGCGCCAGCAGCCCAGGGACTAGCAGTATACAAGAGACCCAGTACTTC.

CDR3 nucleotides: TGTGCCAGCAGCTCGTGGGACAGGAGAGAGACCCAGTACTTC. This translates into CASSSWDRRETQYF. The chain uses TRBV5-4 and TRBJ2-5; the match to TRBD1 covers 8 bases. From germline, CDR1 is SGHNT and CDR2 YYREEE (reference sequence). Trimming took 3 bases from V and 4 from J; bases not matched to a gene: 5. This CDR3 has 14 amino acids.

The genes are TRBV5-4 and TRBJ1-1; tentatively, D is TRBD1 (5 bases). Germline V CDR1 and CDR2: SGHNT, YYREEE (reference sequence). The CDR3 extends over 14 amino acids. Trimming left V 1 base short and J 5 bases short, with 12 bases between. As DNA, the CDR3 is TGTGCCAGCAGCTTGTCTGGGGCAGGGACTGAAGCTTTCTTT. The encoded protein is CASSLSGAGTEAFF.

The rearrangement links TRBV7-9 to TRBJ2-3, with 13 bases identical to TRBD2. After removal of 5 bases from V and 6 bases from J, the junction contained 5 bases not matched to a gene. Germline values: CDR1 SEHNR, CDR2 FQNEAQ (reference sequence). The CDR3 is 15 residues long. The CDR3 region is CASSAGLAGEDTQYF. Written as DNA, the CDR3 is TGTGCCAGCAGCGCCGGACTAGCGGGGGAGGATACGCAGTATTTT.

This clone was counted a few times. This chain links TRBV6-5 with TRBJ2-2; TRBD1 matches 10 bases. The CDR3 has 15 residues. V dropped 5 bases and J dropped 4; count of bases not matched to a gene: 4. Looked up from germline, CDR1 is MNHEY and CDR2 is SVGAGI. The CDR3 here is CASSPWDRGTGELFF. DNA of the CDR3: TGTGCCAGCAGTCCCTGGGACAGGGGCACCGGGGAGCTGTTTTTT.

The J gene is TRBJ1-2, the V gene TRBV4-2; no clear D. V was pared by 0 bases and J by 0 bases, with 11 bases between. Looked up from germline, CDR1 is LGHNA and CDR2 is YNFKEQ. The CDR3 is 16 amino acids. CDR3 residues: CASSQERRSPNYGYTF. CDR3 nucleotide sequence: TGTGCCAGCAGCCAAGAACGTCGGTCTCCTAACTATGGCTACACCTTC.

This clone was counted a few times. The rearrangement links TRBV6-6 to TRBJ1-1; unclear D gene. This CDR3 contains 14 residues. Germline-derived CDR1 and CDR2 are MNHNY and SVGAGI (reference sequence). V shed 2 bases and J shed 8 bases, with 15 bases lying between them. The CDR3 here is CASSYEGRSVEAFF. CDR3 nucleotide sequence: TGTGCCAGCAGTTACGAGGGCCGTAGTGTAGAAGCTTTCTTT.

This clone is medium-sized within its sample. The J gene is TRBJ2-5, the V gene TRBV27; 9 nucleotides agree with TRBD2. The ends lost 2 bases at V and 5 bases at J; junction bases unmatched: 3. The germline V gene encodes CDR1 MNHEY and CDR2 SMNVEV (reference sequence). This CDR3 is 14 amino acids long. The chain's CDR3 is CASSLLAGSETQYF. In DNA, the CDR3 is TGTGCCAGCAGTTTACTAGCGGGGTCCGAGACCCAGTACTTC.